This TCR beta chain is from a study of T cells in Graves' hyperthyroidism and ophthalmopathy. Study-level findings and limits: Most expanded thyroid clonotypes above 0.001 also appeared in blood.

Clinicians diagnosed patients from clinical symptoms, serum thyroxine and TRAb, thyroid ultrasound and orbital computed tomography. Amplified TCR beta CDR3 regions came from RNA transcripts. TCR CDR3 underwent first-round RT-PCR with the HTBI primer set. Each CDR3 protein gets one entry after TCRdb re-called the multiplex PCR reads with MiXCR. The table records 540,000 or so distinct CDR3 sequences, 40% to 55% of them present only once. To note about this clonotype: What it binds is unknown.

Trimming shortened V by 4 bases and J by 5 bases, and 15 bases separated the two germline ends. Germline-derived CDR1 and CDR2 are SGHDT and YYEEEE. This CDR3 contains 14 residues. The TCR originated in an adult woman with Graves' disease, either hyperthyroidism or ophthalmopathy (not recorded which). The specimen was peripheral blood or thyroid tissue (not recorded which). The chain employs TRBV5-6 and TRBJ2-5; possibly TRBD2 for D (5 bases). The CDR3 nucleotides read TGTGCCAGCAGCGACGGCGGGTGGAAGGAGACCCAGTACTTC. It translates to CASSDGGWKETQYF.